Listed below are T cell receptor beta chains from one sample, sequenced in a study of cytomegalovirus exposure and HLA in healthy donors. Assay: immunoSEQ multiplex PCR; the TCRdb copy retains only in-frame clones and omits some. The table records some 140,000 clones, under 10% of them present only once. The sample was PBMCs. The receptors shown here come from a woman aged 40 to 50 in good health and CMV-seropositive. Both conserved end residues are trimmed from each CDR3. Part of the rows lack a size; the others show once, few, many or a class for expanded clones.

clone size,J gene,V gene,CDR3 protein
few,TRBJ1-6,TRBV5-1,ASSLAGQGSNSPLH
few,TRBJ1-1,TRBV2,ATEGARNTEAF
-,TRBJ1-4,TRBV2,ASRGTGGLIEKLF
few,TRBJ1-1,TRBV19,ASTPTGVGTEAF
-,TRBJ1-6,TRBV19,ASEQGTTNSPLH
-,TRBJ2-1,TRBV18,ASSPAGGVYNEQF
few,TRBJ2-3,TRBV6-5,ASSYGGGSTDTQY
-,TRBJ2-7,TRBV5-1,ASSFGRTYEQY
few,TRBJ2-2,TRBV2,ASRPTVANTGELF
-,TRBJ2-7,TRBV2,ASRGTESSYEQY
few,TRBJ2-2,TRBV7-9,ASSFLRTGIGGTGELF
-,TRBJ2-2,TRBV5-1,ASSPTRGTSNTGELF
-,TRBJ2-7,TRBV10-3,AIGTHPYEQY
few,TRBJ2-5,TRBV6-5,ASSYRQGAMETQY
few,TRBJ2-3,TRBV5-1,ASSLAKTGVGDTQY
-,TRBJ1-2,TRBV11-3,ASVRGQGPPVT
few,TRBJ1-1,TRBV11-2,ASSLAAGAGEAF
-,TRBJ2-1,TRBV7-8,ASSLAGLAAYNEQF
few,TRBJ1-5,TRBV19,ASSIPGQGNQPQH
-,TRBJ2-1,TRBV19,ASSGTNYNEQF
-,TRBJ2-5,TRBV5-1,ASSVQGSETQY
-,TRBJ2-3,TRBV25-1,ASSPADTQY
-,TRBJ1-4,TRBV2,ATQTETNEKLF
few,TRBJ2-7,TRBV2,ASRLLRTGEPYEQY
few,TRBJ1-1,TRBV18,ASSPRTETMNTEAF
few,TRBJ2-1,TRBV7-2,ASSPRLAGSYNEQF
few,TRBJ1-1,TRBV7-2,ASSLDRFTEAF
few,TRBJ1-1,TRBV9,ASSVGQGTEAF
-,TRBJ1-1,TRBV11-3,ASSLKRNTEAF
few,TRBJ2-1,TRBV5-1,ASSLDRISYNEQF
few,TRBJ1-3,TRBV5-4,ASSLPRGNTIY
few,TRBJ1-1,TRBV2,ASSETGPNTEAF
-,TRBJ1-2,TRBV9,ASSPTGENYGYT
few,TRBJ2-5,TRBV9,ASSVSSSVGETQY
-,TRBJ2-7,TRBV27,ASSSQPTGLGGIKQY
few,TRBJ2-3,TRBV29-1,SGTWGLGNTQY
few,TRBJ1-5,TRBV7-9,ASSLGGGLEGNQPQH
-,TRBJ2-4,TRBV11-2,ASSSELRGIRENIQY
few,TRBJ2-3,TRBV5-4,ASSSNRDTSGDTQY
few,TRBJ2-3,TRBV5-1,ASSLRAASTDTQY
-,TRBJ2-3,TRBV4-3,ASSQDRRGFNTQY
few,TRBJ2-5,TRBV5-6,ASSWRGRETQY
-,TRBJ2-7,TRBV19,ASSPPDRGYEQY
-,TRBJ2-7,TRBV5-1,ASSFRYEQY
few,TRBJ2-1,TRBV10-1,ASSEERGINEQF
-,TRBJ1-2,TRBV6-1,ASSWTAYGYT